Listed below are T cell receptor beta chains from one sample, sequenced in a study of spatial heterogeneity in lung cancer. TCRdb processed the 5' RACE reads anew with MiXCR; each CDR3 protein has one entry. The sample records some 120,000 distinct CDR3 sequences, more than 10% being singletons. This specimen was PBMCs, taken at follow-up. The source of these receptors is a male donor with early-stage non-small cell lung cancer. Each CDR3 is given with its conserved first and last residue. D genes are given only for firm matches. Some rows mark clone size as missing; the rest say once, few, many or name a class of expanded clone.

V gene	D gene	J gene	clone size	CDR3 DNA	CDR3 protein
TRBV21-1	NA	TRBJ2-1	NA	TGTGCCAGCAGCACCGGACTAGCGGGGGGCGATGAGCAGTTCTTC	CASSTGLAGGDEQFF
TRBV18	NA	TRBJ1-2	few	TGTGCCAGCTCATCCCGGGCAGATAACTATGGCTACACCTTC	CASSSRADNYGYTF
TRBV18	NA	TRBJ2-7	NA	TGTGCCAGCTCACCAGAGGGGTCCTACGAGCAGTACTTC	CASSPEGSYEQYF
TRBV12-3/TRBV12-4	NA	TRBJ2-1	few	TGTGCCAGCAGTTTGCTAGGGGGTAGGAATGAGCAGTTCTTC	CASSLLGGRNEQFF
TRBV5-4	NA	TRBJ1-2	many	TGTGCCAGCAGCCCGGGAGAGGTGGGCTATGGCTACACCTTC	CASSPGEVGYGYTF
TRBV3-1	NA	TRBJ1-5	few	TGTGCCAGCAGCCAAGGCCCACAGGCCCCCGGTCAGCCCCAGCATTTT	CASSQGPQAPGQPQHF
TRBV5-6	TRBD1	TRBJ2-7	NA	TGTGCCAGCACCCCTGACAGGGGGCGTTCCTACGAGCAGTACTTC	CASTPDRGRSYEQYF
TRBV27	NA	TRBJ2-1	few	TGTGCCAGCAGTTTAAGTGATTACAATGAGCAGTTCTTC	CASSLSDYNEQFF
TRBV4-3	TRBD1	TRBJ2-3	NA	TGCGCCAGCAGCCCCAGGGGGACCTCCACAGATACGCAGTATTTT	CASSPRGTSTDTQYF
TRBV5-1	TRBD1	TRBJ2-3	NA	TGCGCCAGCAGCTTGGGACAGGGAGACACAGATACGCAGTATTTT	CASSLGQGDTDTQYF
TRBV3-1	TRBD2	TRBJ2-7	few	TGTGCCAGCAGCCAAGGGACTAGCGGGGTTGTGGACTTC	CASSQGTSGVVDF
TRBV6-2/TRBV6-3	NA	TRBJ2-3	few	TGTGCCAGCTGCTTGGGGGTTACAGATACGCAGTATTTT	CASCLGVTDTQYF
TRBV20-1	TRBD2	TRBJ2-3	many	TGCAGTGCTAGAGCCGAAGCGGGGGTTGGCACAGATACGCAGTATTTT	CSARAEAGVGTDTQYF
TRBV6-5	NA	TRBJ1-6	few	TGTGCCAGCAGACAAAACGACCCAATTACCTCACCCCTCCACTTT	CASRQNDPITSPLHF
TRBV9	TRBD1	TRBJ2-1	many	TGTGCCAGCAGCGTAACTCCGGGACAGGGGTTCAATGAGCAGTTCTTC	CASSVTPGQGFNEQFF
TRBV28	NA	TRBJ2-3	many	TGTGCCAGCAGTTCATTCACAGATACGCAGTATTTT	CASSSFTDTQYF
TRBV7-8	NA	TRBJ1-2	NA	TGTGCCAGCAGCCAGGCCCAGGGGTCAAACCCCTATGGCTACACCTTC	CASSQAQGSNPYGYTF
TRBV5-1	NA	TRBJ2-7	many	TGCGCCAGCAGCTCTGAGGGGGGCGGTCCGGTGGAGCAGTACTTC	CASSSEGGGPVEQYF
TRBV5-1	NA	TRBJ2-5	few	TGCGCCAGCAGTCCCGGGGCGGGGGCCCAAGAGACCCAGTACTTC	CASSPGAGAQETQYF
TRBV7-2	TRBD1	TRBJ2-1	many	TGTGCCAGCAGCCGGGGACAGGCCTCCAATGAGCAGTTCTTC	CASSRGQASNEQFF
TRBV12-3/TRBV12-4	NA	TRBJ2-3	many	TGTGCCAGCAGTTTTAGGCAGACCTACACAGATACGCAGTATTTT	CASSFRQTYTDTQYF
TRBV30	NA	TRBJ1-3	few	TGTGCCTGGAGTTGGAGCTCTGGAAACACCATATATTTT	CAWSWSSGNTIYF
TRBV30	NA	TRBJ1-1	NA	TGTGCCTGGAGTGGAACGCCCAACACTGAAGCTTTCTTT	CAWSGTPNTEAFF
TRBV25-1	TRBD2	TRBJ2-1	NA	TGTGCCAGCAGTGCTCGACTAGCGGCACACAATGAGCAGTTCTTC	CASSARLAAHNEQFF
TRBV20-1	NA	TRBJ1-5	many	TGCAGTGCCAAGTATGGACGGTACAATCAGCCCCAGCATTTT	CSAKYGRYNQPQHF
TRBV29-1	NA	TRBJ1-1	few	TGCAGCGTTGAAAAGGGGCAAATGTTGGCTGAAGCTTTCTTT	CSVEKGQMLAEAFF
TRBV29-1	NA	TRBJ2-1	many	TGCAGCGTTGGGGCAAATGAGCAGTTCTTC	CSVGANEQFF
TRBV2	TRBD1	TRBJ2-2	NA	TGTGCCAGCAGTGGACAGGGGGTGAAGAACACCGGGGAGCTGTTTTTT	CASSGQGVKNTGELFF
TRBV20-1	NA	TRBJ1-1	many	TGCAGTGCCCAATCAAAGGGTAGATCTGAAGCTTTCTTT	CSAQSKGRSEAFF
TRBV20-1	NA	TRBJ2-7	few	TGCAGTGCTGGGGGTCATAGACCACGGGGATACGAGCAGTACTTC	CSAGGHRPRGYEQYF
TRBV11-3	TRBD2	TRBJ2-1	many	TGTGCCAGCAGCGACCTACTAGCGGGGGATCACAATGAGCAGTTCTTC	CASSDLLAGDHNEQFF
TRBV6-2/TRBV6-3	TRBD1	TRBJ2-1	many	TGTGCCACGGGACAGGGGCTGAATGAGCAGTTCTTC	CATGQGLNEQFF
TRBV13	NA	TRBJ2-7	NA	TGTGCCAGCAGCGGGCAGGGGAACTACGAGCAGTACTTC	CASSGQGNYEQYF
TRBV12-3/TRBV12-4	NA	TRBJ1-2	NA	TGTGCCAGCAGTTTAAAGATGACAGGAAACTATGGCTACACCTTC	CASSLKMTGNYGYTF
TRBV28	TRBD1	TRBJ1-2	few	TGTGCCAGCAGCCAGGGGGCTGTACTTGGCTACACCTTC	CASSQGAVLGYTF
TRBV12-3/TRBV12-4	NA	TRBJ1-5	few	TGTGCCAGCAGCCCTACAGGGCGTCAGCCCCAGCATTTT	CASSPTGRQPQHF
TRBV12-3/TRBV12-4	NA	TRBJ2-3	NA	TGTGCCAGCAGTCAGGGGATATCTAGCACAGATACGCAGTATTTT	CASSQGISSTDTQYF
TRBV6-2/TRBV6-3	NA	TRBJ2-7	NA	TGTGCCAGCGCTACCGAAGGGCCGACCTACGAGCAGTACTTC	CASATEGPTYEQYF
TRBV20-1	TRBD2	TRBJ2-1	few	TGCAGTGCTAGAGATCAAGGGACTAGCTTCGACAATGAGCAGTTCTTC	CSARDQGTSFDNEQFF
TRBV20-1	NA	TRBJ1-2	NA	TGCAGTGCTAGACTACGGTCGGTTGGAGGCTACACCTTC	CSARLRSVGGYTF
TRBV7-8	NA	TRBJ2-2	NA	TGTGCCAGCAGCTTAGGGCAGCACACGGCCAGCGGGGAGCTGTTTTTT	CASSLGQHTASGELFF
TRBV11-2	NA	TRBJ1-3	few	TGTGCCAGCCGGACCGTCAGGGATACTCCTGGAAACACCATATATTTT	CASRTVRDTPGNTIYF
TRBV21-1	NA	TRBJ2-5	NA	TGTGCCAGCAGCAAAGTGGGGACGGGGCGCAAGACCCAGTACTTC	CASSKVGTGRKTQYF
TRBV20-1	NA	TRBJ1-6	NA	TGCAGTGCCACAGTTTCCAACTCCTATAATTCACCCCTCCACTTT	CSATVSNSYNSPLHF
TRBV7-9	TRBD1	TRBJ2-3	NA	TGTGCCAGCAGCTTAGAAATTGTGGACAGGGTCACAGATACGCAGTATTTT	CASSLEIVDRVTDTQYF
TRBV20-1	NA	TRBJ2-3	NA	TGCAGTGTTCGAAGGGAAGATACGCAGTATTTT	CSVRREDTQYF
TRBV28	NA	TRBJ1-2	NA	TGTGCCAGCAGTCGTCAGGCCCCCGGGGGCTACACCTTC	CASSRQAPGGYTF
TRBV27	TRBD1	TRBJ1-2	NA	TGTGCCAGCAGTTTAAGGGCCGGACAGGGGCGCTACAACTATGGCTACACCTTC	CASSLRAGQGRYNYGYTF
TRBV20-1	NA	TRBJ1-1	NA	TGCAGTGCCAAAGCATTTGAAGCTTTCTTT	CSAKAFEAFF
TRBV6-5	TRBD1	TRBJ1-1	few	TGTGCCAGCAGTTATGGACAGGGGAGCACTGAAGCTTTCTTT	CASSYGQGSTEAFF
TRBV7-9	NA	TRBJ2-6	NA	TGTGCCAGCAGCCGACAGTTTTCCGGGGCCAACGTCCTGACTTTC	CASSRQFSGANVLTF
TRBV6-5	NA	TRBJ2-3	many	TGTGCCAGCAGTTTGTCCCCGGAGGCAGATACGCAGTATTTT	CASSLSPEADTQYF
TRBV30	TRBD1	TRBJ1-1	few	TGTGCCTGGACTTCCTCAGAGACAGGGGCTACTGAAGCTTTCTTT	CAWTSSETGATEAFF
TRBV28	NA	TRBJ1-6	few	TGTGCCAGCAGACCCACTCGGAACTGGCGGATTTCACCCCTCCACTTT	CASRPTRNWRISPLHF
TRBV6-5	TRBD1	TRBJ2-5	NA	TGTGCCAGCAGAAGGACAGGGGGCCAAGAGACCCAGTACTTC	CASRRTGGQETQYF
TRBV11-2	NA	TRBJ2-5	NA	TGTGCCAGCAGTCCACGGGGCGGGGTCGTAGGGACCCAGTACTTC	CASSPRGGVVGTQYF
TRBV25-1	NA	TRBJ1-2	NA	TGTGCCAGCAGTGAATATGGGGAGGGTCCATTAGGCTACACCTTC	CASSEYGEGPLGYTF
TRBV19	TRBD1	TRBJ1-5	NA	TGTGCCAGTAGTATTCGGGGACAGGGGCTTCATCAGCCCCAGCATTTT	CASSIRGQGLHQPQHF
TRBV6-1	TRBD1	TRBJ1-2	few	TGTGCCAGCAGTGGAGGGAGACAGGGGAATGGCTACACCTTC	CASSGGRQGNGYTF